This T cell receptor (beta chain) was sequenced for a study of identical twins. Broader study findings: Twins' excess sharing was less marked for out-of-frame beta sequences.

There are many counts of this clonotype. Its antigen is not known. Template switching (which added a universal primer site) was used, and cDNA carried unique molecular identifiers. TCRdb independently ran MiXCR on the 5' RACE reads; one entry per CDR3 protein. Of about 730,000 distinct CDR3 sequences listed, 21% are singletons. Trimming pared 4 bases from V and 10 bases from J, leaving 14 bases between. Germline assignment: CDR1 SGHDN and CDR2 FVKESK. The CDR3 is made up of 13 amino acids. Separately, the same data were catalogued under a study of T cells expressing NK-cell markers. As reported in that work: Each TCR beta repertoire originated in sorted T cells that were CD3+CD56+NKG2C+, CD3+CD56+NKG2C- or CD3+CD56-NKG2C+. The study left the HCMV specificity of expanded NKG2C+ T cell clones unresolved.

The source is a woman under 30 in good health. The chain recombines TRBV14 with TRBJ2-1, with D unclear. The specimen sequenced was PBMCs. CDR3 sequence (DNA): TGTGCCAGCAGCCGGGGAACGAGGATGGAGCAGTTCTTC. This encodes CASSRGTRMEQFF.